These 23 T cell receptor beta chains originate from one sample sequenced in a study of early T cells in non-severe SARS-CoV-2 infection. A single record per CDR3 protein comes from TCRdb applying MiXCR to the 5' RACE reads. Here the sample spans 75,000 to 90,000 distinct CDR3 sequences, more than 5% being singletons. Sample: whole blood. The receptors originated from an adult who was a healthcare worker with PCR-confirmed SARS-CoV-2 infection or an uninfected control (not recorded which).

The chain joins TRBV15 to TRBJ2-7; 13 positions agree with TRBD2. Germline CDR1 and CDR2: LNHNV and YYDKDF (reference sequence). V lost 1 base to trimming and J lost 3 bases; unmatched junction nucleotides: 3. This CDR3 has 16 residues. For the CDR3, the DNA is TGTGCCACCAGCAGAGGAGGACTAGCGGGAGACTACGAGCAGTACTTC. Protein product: CATSRGGLAGDYEQYF.

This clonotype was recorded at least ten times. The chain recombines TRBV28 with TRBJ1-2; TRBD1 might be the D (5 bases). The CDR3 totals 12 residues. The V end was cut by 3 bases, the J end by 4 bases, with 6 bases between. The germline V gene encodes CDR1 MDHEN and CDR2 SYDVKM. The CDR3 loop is CASSLGPYGYTF. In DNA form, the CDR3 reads TGTGCCAGCAGTTTGGGGCCCTATGGCTACACCTTC.

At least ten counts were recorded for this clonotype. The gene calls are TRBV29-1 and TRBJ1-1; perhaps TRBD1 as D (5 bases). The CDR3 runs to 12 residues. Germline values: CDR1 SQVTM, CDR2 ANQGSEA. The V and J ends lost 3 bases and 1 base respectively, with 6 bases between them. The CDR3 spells CSVDRENTEAFF. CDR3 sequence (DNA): TGCAGCGTTGACAGGGAGAACACTGAAGCTTTCTTT.

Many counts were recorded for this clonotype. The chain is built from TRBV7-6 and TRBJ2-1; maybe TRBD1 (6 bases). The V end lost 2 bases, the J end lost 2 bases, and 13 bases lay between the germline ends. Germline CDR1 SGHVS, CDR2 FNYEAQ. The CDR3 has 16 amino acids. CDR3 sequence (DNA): TGTGCCAGCAGCTTAAGCCTGGGGGCCCCCTACAATGAGCAGTTCTTC. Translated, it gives CASSLSLGAPYNEQFF.

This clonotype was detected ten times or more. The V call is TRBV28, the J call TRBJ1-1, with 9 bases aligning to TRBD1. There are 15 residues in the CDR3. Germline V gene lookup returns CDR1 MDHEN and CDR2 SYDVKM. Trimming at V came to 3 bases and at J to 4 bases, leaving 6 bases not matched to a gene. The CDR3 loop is CASSFRDRAATEAFF. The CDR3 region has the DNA TGTGCCAGCAGTTTCCGGGACAGGGCGGCCACTGAAGCTTTCTTT.

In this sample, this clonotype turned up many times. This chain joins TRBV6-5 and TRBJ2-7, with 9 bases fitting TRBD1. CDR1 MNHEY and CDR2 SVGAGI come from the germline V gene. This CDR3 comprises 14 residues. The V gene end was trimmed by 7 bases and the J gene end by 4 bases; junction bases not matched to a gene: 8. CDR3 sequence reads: CASKPGQGSYEQYF. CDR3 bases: TGTGCCAGCAAGCCGGGACAGGGATCGTACGAGCAGTACTTC.

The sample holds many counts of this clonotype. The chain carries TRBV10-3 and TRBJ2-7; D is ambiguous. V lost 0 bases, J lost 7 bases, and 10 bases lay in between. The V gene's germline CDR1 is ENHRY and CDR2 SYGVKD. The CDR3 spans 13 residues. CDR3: CAISESISSEQYF. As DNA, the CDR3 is TGTGCCATCAGTGAGTCGATCAGCTCAGAGCAGTACTTC.

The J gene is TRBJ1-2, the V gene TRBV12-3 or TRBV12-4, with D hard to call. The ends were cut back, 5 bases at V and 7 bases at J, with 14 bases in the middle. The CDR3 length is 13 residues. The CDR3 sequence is CASSPRELAGYTF. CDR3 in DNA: TGTGCCAGCAGTCCCCGGGAGTTAGCTGGCTACACCTTC.

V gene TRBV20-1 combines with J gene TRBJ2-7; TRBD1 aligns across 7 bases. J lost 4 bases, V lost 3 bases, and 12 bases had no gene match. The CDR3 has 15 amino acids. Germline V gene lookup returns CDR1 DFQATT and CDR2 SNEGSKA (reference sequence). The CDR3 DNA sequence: TGCAGTGCTAGGTATCTGGGACAGCAATTGTACGAGCAGTACTTC. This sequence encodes CSARYLGQQLYEQYF.

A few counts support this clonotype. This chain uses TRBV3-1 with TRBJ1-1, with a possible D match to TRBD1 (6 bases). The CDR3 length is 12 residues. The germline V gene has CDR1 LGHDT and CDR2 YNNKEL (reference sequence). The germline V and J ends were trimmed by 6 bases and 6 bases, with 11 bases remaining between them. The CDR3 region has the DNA TGTGCCAGCAGAAACAGGGTCGCTGAAGCTTTCTTT. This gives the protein CASRNRVAEAFF.

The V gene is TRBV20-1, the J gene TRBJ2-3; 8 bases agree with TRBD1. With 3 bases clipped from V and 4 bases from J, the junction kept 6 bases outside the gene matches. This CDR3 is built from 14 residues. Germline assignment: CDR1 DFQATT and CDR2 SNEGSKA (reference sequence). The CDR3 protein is CSARERQGSDTQYF. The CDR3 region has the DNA TGCAGTGCTAGGGAACGACAGGGGTCAGATACGCAGTATTTT.

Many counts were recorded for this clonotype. The CDR3 region has the DNA TGTGCCAGCAGCTTACTTGGGACAGGGCTCCCCTCTGGGGCCAACGTCCTGACTTTC. Translation gives CASSLLGTGLPSGANVLTF. J is TRBJ2-6 and V is TRBV7-9; the match to TRBD1 covers 9 bases. Germline CDR1 and CDR2: SEHNR and FQNEAQ (reference sequence). The CDR3 sequence is 19 residues long. V was clipped by 2 bases and J by 0 bases; unmatched bases: 8.

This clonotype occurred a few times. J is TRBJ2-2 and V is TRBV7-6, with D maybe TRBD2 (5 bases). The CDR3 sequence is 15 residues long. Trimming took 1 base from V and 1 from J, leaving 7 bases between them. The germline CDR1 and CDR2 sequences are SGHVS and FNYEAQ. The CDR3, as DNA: TGTGCCAGCAGCTTAGTACGGGGGAACACCGGGGAGCTGTTTTTT. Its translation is CASSLVRGNTGELFF.

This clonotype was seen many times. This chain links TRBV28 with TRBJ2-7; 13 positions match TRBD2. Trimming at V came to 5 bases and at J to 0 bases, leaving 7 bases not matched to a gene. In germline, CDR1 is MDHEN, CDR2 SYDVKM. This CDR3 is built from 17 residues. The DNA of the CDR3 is TGTGCCAGCAGTCTGAGGACTAGCGGGAGCCTCTCCTACGAGCAGTACTTC. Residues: CASSLRTSGSLSYEQYF. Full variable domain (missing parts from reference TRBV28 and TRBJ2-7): DVKVTQSSRYLVKRTGEKVFLECVQDMDHENMFWYRQDPGLGLRLIYFSYDVKMKEKGDIPEGYSVSREKKERFSLILESASTNQTSMYLCASSLRTSGSLSYEQYFGPGTRLTVT.

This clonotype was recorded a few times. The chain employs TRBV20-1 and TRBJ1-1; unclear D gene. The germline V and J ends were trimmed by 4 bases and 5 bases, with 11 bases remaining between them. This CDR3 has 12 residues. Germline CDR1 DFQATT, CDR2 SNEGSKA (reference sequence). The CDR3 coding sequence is TGCAGTGCTAAGAGACTGGGGACTGAAGCTTTCTTT. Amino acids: CSAKRLGTEAFF.

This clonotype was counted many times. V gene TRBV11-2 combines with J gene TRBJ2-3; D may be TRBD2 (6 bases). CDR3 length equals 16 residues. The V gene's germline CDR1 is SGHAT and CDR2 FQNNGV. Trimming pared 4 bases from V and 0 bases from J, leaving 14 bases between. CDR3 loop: CASSSQPLASTDTQYF. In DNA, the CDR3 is TGTGCCAGCAGCTCACAACCACTAGCTAGCACAGATACGCAGTATTTT.

The CDR3 region has the DNA TGTGCCAGCAGCCAGGGCTTAACGACGGGAGATACGCAGTATTTT. Its protein product is CASSQGLTTGDTQYF. V and J are TRBV3-1 and TRBJ2-3; no clear D gene. Trimming shortened V by 3 bases and J by 5 bases, and 15 bases separated the two germline ends. CDR1 and CDR2 from the germline V gene are LGHDT and YNNKEL (reference sequence). This CDR3 comprises 15 residues.

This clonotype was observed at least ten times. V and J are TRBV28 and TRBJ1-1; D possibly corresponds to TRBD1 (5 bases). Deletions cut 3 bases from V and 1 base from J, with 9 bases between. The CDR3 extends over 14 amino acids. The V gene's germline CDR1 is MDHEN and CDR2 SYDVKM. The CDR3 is CASSLGVKNTEAFF. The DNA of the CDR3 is TGTGCCAGCAGTTTGGGGGTGAAGAACACTGAAGCTTTCTTT.

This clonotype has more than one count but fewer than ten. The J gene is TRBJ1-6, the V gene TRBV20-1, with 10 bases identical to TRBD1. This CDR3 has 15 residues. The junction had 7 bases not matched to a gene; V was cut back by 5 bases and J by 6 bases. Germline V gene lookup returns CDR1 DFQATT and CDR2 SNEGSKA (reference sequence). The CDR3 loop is CSASGQGRPNSPLHF. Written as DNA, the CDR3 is TGCAGTGCTTCGGGACAGGGGAGGCCTAATTCACCCCTCCACTTT.

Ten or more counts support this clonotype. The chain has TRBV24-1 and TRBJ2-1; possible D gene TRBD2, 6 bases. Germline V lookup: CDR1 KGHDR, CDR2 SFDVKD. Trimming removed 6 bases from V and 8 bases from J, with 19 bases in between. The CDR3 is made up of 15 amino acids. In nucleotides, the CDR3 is TGTGCCACCAGTCGATACGGGGGAAGGGAGGATGAGCAGTTCTTC. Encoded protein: CATSRYGGREDEQFF.

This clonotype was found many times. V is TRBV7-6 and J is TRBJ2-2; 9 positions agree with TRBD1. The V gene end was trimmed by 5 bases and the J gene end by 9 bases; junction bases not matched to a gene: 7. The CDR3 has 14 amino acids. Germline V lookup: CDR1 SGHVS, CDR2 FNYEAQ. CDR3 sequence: CASSPPQGARELFF. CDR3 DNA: TGTGCCAGCAGCCCTCCACAGGGGGCGCGGGAGCTGTTTTTT.

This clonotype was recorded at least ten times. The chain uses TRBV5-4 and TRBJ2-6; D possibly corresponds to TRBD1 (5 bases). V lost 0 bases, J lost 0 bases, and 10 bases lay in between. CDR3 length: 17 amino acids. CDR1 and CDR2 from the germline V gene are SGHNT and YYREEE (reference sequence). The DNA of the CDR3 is TGTGCCAGCAGCTTGGCCAAGGGGAACTCTGGGGCCAACGTCCTGACTTTC. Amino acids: CASSLAKGNSGANVLTF.

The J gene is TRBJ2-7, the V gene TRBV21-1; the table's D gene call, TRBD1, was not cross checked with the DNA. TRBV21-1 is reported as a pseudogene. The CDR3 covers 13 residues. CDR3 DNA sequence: TGTGCCAGCACCCGGGACAGCAACTACGAGCAGTACTTC. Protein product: CASTRDSNYEQYF.